This record looks at one T cell receptor beta chain sequence and its context. Antigen specificity is unknown. The same CDR3 arises from other DNA sequences in this sample as well. Here immunoSEQ multiplex PCR was the method, and the copy in TCRdb shows in-frame clones only, minus some. The table has 110,000 to 150,000 clones, about 83% seen once; the top ten hold roughly 1.4%. The sample originates from a study of cytomegalovirus exposure and HLA in healthy donors. This CDR3 spans 14 amino acids. Germline V gives CDR1 KGHSH, CDR2 LQKENI. V dropped 3 bases and J dropped 8; count of bases not matched to a gene: 4. General study results and limits: Researchers reported that three CMV-associated chains were confirmed in vitro as CMV antigen-specific.

This chain links TRBV18 with TRBJ1-4; TRBD1 aligns across 9 bases. The TCR was taken from a woman aged 25-40 years in good health and CMV-seronegative. The specimen sequenced was PBMCs. The chain's CDR3 is CASSPTGGGEKLFF. DNA for the CDR3: TGTGCCAGCTCACCGACAGGGGGGGGCGAAAAACTGTTTTTT.